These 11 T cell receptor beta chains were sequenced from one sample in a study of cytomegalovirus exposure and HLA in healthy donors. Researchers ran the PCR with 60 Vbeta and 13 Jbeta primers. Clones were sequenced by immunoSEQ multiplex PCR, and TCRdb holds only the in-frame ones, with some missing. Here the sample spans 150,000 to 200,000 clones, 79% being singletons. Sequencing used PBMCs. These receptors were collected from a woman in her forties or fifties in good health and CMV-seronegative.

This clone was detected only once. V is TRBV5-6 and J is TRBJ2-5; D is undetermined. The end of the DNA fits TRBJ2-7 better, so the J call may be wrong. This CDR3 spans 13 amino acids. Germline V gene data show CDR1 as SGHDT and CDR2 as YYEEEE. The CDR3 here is CASSLGRWGEQYF. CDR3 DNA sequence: TGTGCCAGCAGCTTGGGGCGTTGGGGCGAGCAGTACTTC.

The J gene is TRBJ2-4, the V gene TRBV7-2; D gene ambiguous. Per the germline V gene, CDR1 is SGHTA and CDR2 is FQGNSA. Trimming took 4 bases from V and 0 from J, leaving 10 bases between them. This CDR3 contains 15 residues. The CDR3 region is CASSSERLAKNIQYF. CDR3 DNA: TGTGCCAGCAGCTCAGAAAGATTAGCCAAAAACATTCAGTACTTC.

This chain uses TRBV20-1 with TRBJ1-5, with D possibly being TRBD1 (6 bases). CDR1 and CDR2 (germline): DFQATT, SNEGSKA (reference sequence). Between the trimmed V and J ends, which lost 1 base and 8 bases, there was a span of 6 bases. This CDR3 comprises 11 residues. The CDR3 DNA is TGCAGTGCTAGAGCAGGGGAGCCCCAGCATTTT. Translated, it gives CSARAGEPQHF.

CDR3 sequence: CASSRARGQGNQPQHF. CDR3 in DNA: TGCGCCAGCAGCAGGGCCAGGGGGCAGGGCAATCAGCCCCAGCATTTT. The chain links TRBV23-1 to TRBJ1-5, with 8 positions matching TRBD1. TRBV23-1 is noted as an ORF with a role that remains uncertain. Trimming at V came to 6 bases and at J to 2 bases, leaving 9 bases not matched to a gene. The CDR3 is made up of 16 amino acids.

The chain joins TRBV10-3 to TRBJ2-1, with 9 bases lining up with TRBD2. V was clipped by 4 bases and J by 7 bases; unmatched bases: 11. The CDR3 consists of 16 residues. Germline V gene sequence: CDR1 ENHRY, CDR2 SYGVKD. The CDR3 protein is CAISAVSGRNGNEQFF. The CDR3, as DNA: TGTGCCATCAGTGCGGTGAGCGGGAGGAATGGGAATGAGCAGTTCTTC.

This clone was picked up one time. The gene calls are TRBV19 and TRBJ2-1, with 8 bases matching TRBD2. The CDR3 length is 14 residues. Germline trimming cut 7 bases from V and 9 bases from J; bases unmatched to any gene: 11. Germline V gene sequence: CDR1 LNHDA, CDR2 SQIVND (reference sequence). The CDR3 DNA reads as TGTGCCAGTATCAGGGGACCGGGAGGGGGTGAGCAGTTCTTC. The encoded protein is CASIRGPGGGEQFF.

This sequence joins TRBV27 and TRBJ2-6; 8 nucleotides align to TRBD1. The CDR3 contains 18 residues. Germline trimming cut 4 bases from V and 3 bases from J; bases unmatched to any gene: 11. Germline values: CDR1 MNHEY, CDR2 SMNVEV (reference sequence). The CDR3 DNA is TGTGCCAGCAGTTCATACCGACAGGGGCTGGGTGGGGCCAACGTCCTGACTTTC. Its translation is CASSSYRQGLGGANVLTF.

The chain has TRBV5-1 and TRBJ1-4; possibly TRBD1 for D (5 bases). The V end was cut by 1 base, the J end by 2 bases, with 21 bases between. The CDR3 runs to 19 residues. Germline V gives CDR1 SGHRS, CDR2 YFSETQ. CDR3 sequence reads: CASSLTGGKGISTNEKLFF. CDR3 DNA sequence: TGCGCCAGCAGCTTGACCGGGGGAAAGGGGATTTCGACTAATGAAAAACTGTTTTTT.

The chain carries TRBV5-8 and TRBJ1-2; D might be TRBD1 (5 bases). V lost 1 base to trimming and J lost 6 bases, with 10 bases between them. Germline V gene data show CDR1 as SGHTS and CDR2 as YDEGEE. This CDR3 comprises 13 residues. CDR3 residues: CASSLRGLDGYTF. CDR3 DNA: TGTGCCAGCAGCTTGCGGGGGTTGGATGGCTACACCTTC.

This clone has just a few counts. CDR3 in amino acids: CASSLIRDSYNEQFF. CDR3 nucleotide sequence: TGTGCCAGCAGCTTAATAAGGGACAGCTACAATGAGCAGTTCTTC. This chain uses TRBV7-3 with TRBJ2-1; 7 nucleotides line up with TRBD1. The CDR3 is made up of 15 amino acids. Germline assignment: CDR1 SGHTA and CDR2 FQGTGA. J lost 3 bases, V lost 1 base, and 3 bases had no gene match.

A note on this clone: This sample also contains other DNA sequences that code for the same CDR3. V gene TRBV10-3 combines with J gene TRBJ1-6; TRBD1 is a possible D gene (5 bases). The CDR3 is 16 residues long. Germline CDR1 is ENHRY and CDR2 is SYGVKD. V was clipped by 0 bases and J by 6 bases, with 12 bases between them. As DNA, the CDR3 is TGTGCCATCAGTGAGTCTCCGTCTAGGGGTAATTCACCCCTCCACTTT. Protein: CAISESPSRGNSPLHF.